Listed below are T cell receptor beta chains from one sample, sequenced in a study of OX40 agonist ivuxolimab in advanced cancers. The data were produced by immunoSEQ multiplex PCR, yet TCRdb's version contains in-frame clones alone and is incomplete. The data hold roughly 87,000 clones, with roughly 91% observed a single time. The sample in question was CD4+ or CD8+ T cells sorted from blood, obtained in a trial of the OX40 agonist ivuxolimab. The receptors derive from an adult with an advanced solid tumor such as melanoma, head and neck, liver or kidney cancer. CDR3s include the opening cysteine and the closing phenylalanine or tryptophan. D genes are given only for firm matches. Size values are once, few and many counts, or a class for expanded clones, and some rows have none.

- | TRBJ1-6 | - | TRBV5-4 | TGTGCCAGCAGCTCGGGCGTCCCGTCACCCCTCCACTTT | CASSSGVPSPLHF
- | TRBJ2-3 | TRBD2 | TRBV4-3 | TGCGCCAGCAGCCAAGATCTTCGGGCGGGAGGACAGACTAGCACAGATACGCAGTATTTT | CASSQDLRAGGQTSTDTQYF
- | TRBJ1-1 | - | TRBV7-2 | TGTGCCAGCAGCCCTGGACGGCAGAACACTGAAGCTTTCTTT | CASSPGRQNTEAFF
- | TRBJ2-3 | TRBD2 | TRBV10-3 | TGTGCCATCAGCCGGACTAGCGCCACAGATACGCAGTATTTT | CAISRTSATDTQYF
- | TRBJ2-1 | - | TRBV4-1 | TGCGCCAGCAGCCCATCGGAGTGGCAGGGCCCCAATGAGCAGTTCTTC | CASSPSEWQGPNEQFF
- | TRBJ2-5 | TRBD2 | TRBV7-2 | TGTGCCAGCAGCTTAACTAGCGGGAGGCCAGAGACCCAGTACTTC | CASSLTSGRPETQYF
- | TRBJ1-2 | - | TRBV20-1 | TGCAGTGCTGCCAGGGGCGGGGGCTACACCTTC | CSAARGGGYTF
once | TRBJ1-2 | TRBD1 | TRBV2 | TGTGCCAGCACTCGACAGGGAACGATGGATGGCTACACCTTC | CASTRQGTMDGYTF
- | TRBJ1-1 | - | TRBV18 | TGTGCCAGCACCGCAGACGGAGCCATGAACACTGAAGCTTTCTTT | CASTADGAMNTEAFF
- | TRBJ1-2 | - | TRBV4-3 | TGCGCCAGCAGCCAAGTAGGGCCTGGACAGCGGTTCGACTATGGCTACACCTTC | CASSQVGPGQRFDYGYTF
- | TRBJ2-2 | - | TRBV5-1 | TGCGCCAGCAGCTTGGCTGGGGGCGTAACCGGGGAGCTGTTTTTT | CASSLAGGVTGELFF
- | TRBJ2-1 | - | TRBV6-1 | TGTGCCAGCAGTGTGACAGTCCATGAGCAGTTCTTC | CASSVTVHEQFF
- | TRBJ2-3 | - | TRBV14 | TGTGCCAGCAGCAGCCGGGACCATGGTTACGATACGCAGTATTTT | CASSSRDHGYDTQYF
- | TRBJ2-7 | - | TRBV5-1 | TGCGCCAGCAGCTCAGAACAGAAGCAGTACTTC | CASSSEQKQYF
- | TRBJ2-1 | TRBD1 | TRBV7-8 | TGTGCCAGCAGCCTCCGGACAGGAAGCTCCTACAATGAGCAGTTCTTC | CASSLRTGSSYNEQFF
- | TRBJ2-2 | - | TRBV5-1 | TGCGCCAGCAGCTTGGTGTCTCCCGGGACCGGGGAGCTGTTTTTT | CASSLVSPGTGELFF
- | TRBJ1-4 | - | TRBV15 | TGTGCCACCAGGGATGGATGGAGAGGGAATGAAAAACTGTTTTTT | CATRDGWRGNEKLFF
- | TRBJ2-5 | - | TRBV7-2 | TGTGCCAGCAGCCCCGACCTGGTGGCGGGGGCACGGGAGACCCAGTACTTC | CASSPDLVAGARETQYF
- | TRBJ2-5 | - | TRBV27 | TGTGCCAGCAGTAGAGCCGGGATGCAAGAGACCCAGTACTTC | CASSRAGMQETQYF